This T cell receptor (beta chain) was found in a study of siplizumab effects on memory and regulatory T cells. Here immunoSEQ multiplex PCR was the method, and the copy in TCRdb shows in-frame clones only, minus some. The sample carries fewer than 70,000 clones, 88% recorded once. The CDR3 sequence is 15 residues long. The V gene end was trimmed by 3 bases and the J gene end by 4 bases; junction bases not matched to a gene: 4. Germline loops: CDR1 SGHTA, CDR2 FQGTGA. The specimen was Tregs sorted from blood. The sequence was obtained from a human donor in good health. The rearrangement uses TRBV7-3 and TRBJ2-3; 10 positions match TRBD1. CDR3 residues: CASSFSGQGPDTQYF. The CDR3 DNA reads TGTGCCAGCAGCTTCTCGGGACAGGGGCCAGATACGCAGTATTTT. The full variable domain, in which reference TRBV7-3 and TRBJ2-3 provide the parts outside the CDR3, is GAGVSQTPSNKVTEKGKYVELRCDPISGHTALYWYRQSLGQGPEFLIYFQGTGAADDSGLPNDRFFAVRPEGSVSTLKIQRTERGDSAVYLCASSFSGQGPDTQYFGPGTRLTVL.